Listed below are T cell receptor beta chains from one sample, sequenced in a study of blood T cell repertoires in COVID-19. Sequenced by immunoSEQ multiplex PCR; TCRdb stores in-frame clones only, minus some. The sample carries 200,000 to 250,000 clones, about 87% recorded once. The sample comprised peripheral blood. Every receptor here comes from a man aged 65 to 79 with acute or convalescent COVID-19. Both conserved end residues are part of each CDR3. The D gene is left open where the match is weak. Part of the rows lack a size; the others show once, few, many or a class for expanded clones.

v_call	d_call	clone_size	j_call	cdr3_nt	cdr3_aa
TRBV16	NA	NA	TRBJ2-7	TGTGCCAGCAGCCGTTATAGCGGAACGACGGGCGAGCAGTACTTC	CASSRYSGTTGEQYF
TRBV3-1/TRBV3-2	TRBD2	NA	TRBJ2-1	TGTGCCAGCAGCCAAGGGACTAGCGGGAACCAAGGCTCTGAGCAGTTCTTC	CASSQGTSGNQGSEQFF
TRBV21-1	NA	NA	TRBJ2-7	TGTGCCAGCAGCAACCAGGAGGGGTCCTACGAGCAGTACTTC	CASSNQEGSYEQYF
TRBV11-1	TRBD2	NA	TRBJ2-2	TGTGCCAGCAGCAGGGGACTAGTAGCCGGGGAGCTGTTTTTT	CASSRGLVAGELFF
TRBV15	TRBD1	NA	TRBJ1-1	TGTGCCACCAGCCCCCGGACAGGGAGGAACACTGAAGCTTTCTTT	CATSPRTGRNTEAFF
TRBV29-1	NA	once	TRBJ1-2	TGCAGCGTTGTCCCCGGGTCTGATGGCTACACCTTC	CSVVPGSDGYTF
TRBV6-5	TRBD2	NA	TRBJ2-1	TGTGCCAGCAGTTACGCGGGGGTTGGTGGTGAGCAGTTCTTC	CASSYAGVGGEQFF
TRBV6-5	NA	NA	TRBJ1-1	TGTGCCAGCAGTTACAGCTCGCCATTTGAAGCTTTCTTT	CASSYSSPFEAFF
TRBV6-5	NA	NA	TRBJ2-3	TGTGCCAGCAGTTACTCCAACGGGGGTACGCAGTATTTT	CASSYSNGGTQYF
TRBV6-5	NA	NA	TRBJ1-6	TGTGCCAGCAGTTACTCAAGGGAGAATAATTCACCCCTCCACTTT	CASSYSRENNSPLHF
TRBV3-1/TRBV3-2	TRBD2	once	TRBJ2-7	TGTGCCAGCAGCATGGCGGGGAGGGCCCCAGAGCAGTACTTC	CASSMAGRAPEQYF
TRBV6-5	TRBD1	NA	TRBJ2-3	TGTGCCAGCAGTTACTCGGGACAGAGCACAGATACGCAGTATTTT	CASSYSGQSTDTQYF
TRBV21-1	NA	NA	TRBJ1-5	TGTGCCAGCAGCAAAGAGGAGGGGAACAGCAATCAGCCCCAGCATTTT	CASSKEEGNSNQPQHF
TRBV9	TRBD2	NA	TRBJ2-5	TGTGCCAGCAGCGTAGCCGCGGGAGGGCACCAAGAGACCCAGTACTTC	CASSVAAGGHQETQYF
TRBV19	TRBD1	NA	TRBJ2-2	TGTGCCAGTAGTATATGGCAGGGGGCGTCCGGGGAGCTGTTTTTT	CASSIWQGASGELFF
TRBV29-1	NA	NA	TRBJ1-2	TGCAGCGTTGGGGGCAGGAACTATGGCTACACCTTC	CSVGGRNYGYTF
TRBV7-9	NA	NA	TRBJ2-5	TGTGCCAGCAGCCCCTCACATGGAGCGGAGACCCAGTACTTC	CASSPSHGAETQYF
TRBV3-1/TRBV3-2	TRBD1	NA	TRBJ1-1	TGTGCCAGCAGCCAAAGAAGGGACAGGGTTAACACTGAAGCTTTCTTT	CASSQRRDRVNTEAFF
TRBV29-1	TRBD1	NA	TRBJ1-4	TGCAGCGTGGAAGACAGGGTGGGCGAAAAACTGTTTTTT	CSVEDRVGEKLFF
TRBV5-1	NA	NA	TRBJ2-7	TGCGCCAGCAGCCGCCGGACAGACTACGAGCAGTACTTC	CASSRRTDYEQYF
TRBV5-6	TRBD1	NA	TRBJ1-2	TGTGCCAGCAGCGTGGGACAGGGGGCCGGGACCTATGGCTACACCTTC	CASSVGQGAGTYGYTF
TRBV5-4	NA	few	TRBJ1-3	TGTGCCAACAACTACTCTGGAAACACCATATATTTT	CANNYSGNTIYF
TRBV7-6	TRBD2	NA	TRBJ2-7	TGTGCCAGCAGCTTAGGTCCGGCCGGGACTAGCGGCTACGAGCAGTACTTC	CASSLGPAGTSGYEQYF
TRBV6-5	NA	NA	TRBJ1-1	TGTGCCAGCAGTTATTCCTCGACAGGGAACACTGAAGCTTTCTTT	CASSYSSTGNTEAFF
TRBV6-5	TRBD2	NA	TRBJ2-5	TGTGCCAGCAGTTCTCGATCGACTAGCAGACAAGAGACCCAGTACTTC	CASSSRSTSRQETQYF
TRBV6-5	NA	NA	TRBJ1-5	TGTGCCAGTACCGGGGGTCCGGGCAATCAGCCCCAGCATTTT	CASTGGPGNQPQHF
TRBV7-3	NA	NA	TRBJ2-5	TGTGCCAGCAGCCCCGGGGAGACCCAGTACTTC	CASSPGETQYF
TRBV7-3	TRBD1	NA	TRBJ1-1	TGTGCCAGCAGCTTAACCGGGACAGTCAACACTGAAGCTTTCTTT	CASSLTGTVNTEAFF
TRBV19	NA	NA	TRBJ2-1	TGTGCCAGTAGTCCGCGGGACTCCTCCTCCTACAATGAGCAGTTCTTC	CASSPRDSSSYNEQFF
TRBV4-2	NA	NA	TRBJ1-2	TGTGCCAGCAGCCAAGGCACTGGACAGATTCGCTATGGCTACACCTTC	CASSQGTGQIRYGYTF
TRBV27	TRBD2	NA	TRBJ2-1	TGTGCCACCGGCGGGGGGACCACCTACAATGAGCAGTTCTTC	CATGGGTTYNEQFF
TRBV11-1	NA	NA	TRBJ2-1	TGTGCCAGCAGCTTAGGTGGGGGGTACGAGCAGTTCTTC	CASSLGGGYEQFF